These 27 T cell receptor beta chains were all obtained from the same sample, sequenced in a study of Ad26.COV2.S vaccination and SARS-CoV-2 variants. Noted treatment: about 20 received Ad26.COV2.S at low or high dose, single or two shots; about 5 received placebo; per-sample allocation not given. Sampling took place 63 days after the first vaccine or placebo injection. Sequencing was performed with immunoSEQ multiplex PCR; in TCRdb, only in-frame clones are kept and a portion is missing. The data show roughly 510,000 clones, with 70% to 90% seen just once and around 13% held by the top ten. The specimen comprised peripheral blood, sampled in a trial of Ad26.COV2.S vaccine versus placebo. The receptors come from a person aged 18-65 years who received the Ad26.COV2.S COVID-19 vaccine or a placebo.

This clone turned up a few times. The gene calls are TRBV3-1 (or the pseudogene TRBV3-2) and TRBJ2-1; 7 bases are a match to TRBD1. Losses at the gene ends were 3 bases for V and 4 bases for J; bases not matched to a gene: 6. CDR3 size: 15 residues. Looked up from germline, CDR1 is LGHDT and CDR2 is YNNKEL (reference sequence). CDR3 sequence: CASSQTGLFYNEQFF. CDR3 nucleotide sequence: TGTGCCAGCAGCCAGACAGGGCTTTTTTACAATGAGCAGTTCTTC.

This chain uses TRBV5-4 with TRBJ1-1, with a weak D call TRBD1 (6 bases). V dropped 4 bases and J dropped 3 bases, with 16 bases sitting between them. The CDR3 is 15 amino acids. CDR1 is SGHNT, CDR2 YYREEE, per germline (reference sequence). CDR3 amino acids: CASSPPGAVDTEAFF. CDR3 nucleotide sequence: TGTGCCAGCAGCCCCCCAGGGGCGGTGGACACTGAAGCTTTCTTT.

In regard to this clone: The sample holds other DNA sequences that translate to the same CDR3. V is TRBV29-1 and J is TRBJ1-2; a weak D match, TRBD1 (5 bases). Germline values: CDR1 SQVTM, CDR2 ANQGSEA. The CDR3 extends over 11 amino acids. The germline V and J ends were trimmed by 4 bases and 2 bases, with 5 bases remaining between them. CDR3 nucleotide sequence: TGCAGCGTTGCAGGGAACTATGGCTACACCTTC. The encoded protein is CSVAGNYGYTF. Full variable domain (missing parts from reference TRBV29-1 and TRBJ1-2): SAVISQKPSRDICQRGTSLTIQCQVDSQVTMMFWYRQQPGQSLTLIATANQGSEATYESGFVIDKFPISRPNLTFSTLTVSNMSPEDSSIYLCSVAGNYGYTFGSGTRLTVV.

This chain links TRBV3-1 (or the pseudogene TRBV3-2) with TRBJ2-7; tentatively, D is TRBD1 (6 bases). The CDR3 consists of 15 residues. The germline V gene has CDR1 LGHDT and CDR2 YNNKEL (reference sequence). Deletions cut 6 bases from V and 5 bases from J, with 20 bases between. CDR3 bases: TGTGCCAGCAGACCGACCCCGACAGGTGGGCACGAGCAGTACTTC. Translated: CASRPTPTGGHEQYF.

For the CDR3, the DNA is TGTGCCATCAGTGACCCCGCAAAAGCCTCTGGAAACACCATATATTTT. Its protein product is CAISDPAKASGNTIYF. The V gene is TRBV10-3, the J gene TRBJ1-3; the D is unclear. The CDR3 contains 16 residues. Trimming removed 3 bases from V and 0 bases from J, with 12 bases in between. The germline CDR1 and CDR2 sequences are ENHRY and SYGVKD.

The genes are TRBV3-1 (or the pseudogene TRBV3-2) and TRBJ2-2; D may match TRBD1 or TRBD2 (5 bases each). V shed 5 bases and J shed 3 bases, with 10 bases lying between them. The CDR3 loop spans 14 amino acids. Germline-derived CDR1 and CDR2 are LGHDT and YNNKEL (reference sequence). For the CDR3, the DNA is TGTGCCAGCAGCAGGGTGGGGGACACCGGGGAGCTGTTTTTT. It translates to CASSRVGDTGELFF.

As DNA, the CDR3 is TGTGCCAGTAGTATAGAACAGGGGTCAACGGGCGAGCAGTACTTC. This encodes CASSIEQGSTGEQYF. V gene TRBV19 combines with J gene TRBJ2-7; TRBD1 aligns across 7 bases. Germline assignment: CDR1 LNHDA and CDR2 SQIVND (reference sequence). The junction had 8 bases not matched to a gene; V was cut back by 0 bases and J by 6 bases. The CDR3 loop spans 15 amino acids.

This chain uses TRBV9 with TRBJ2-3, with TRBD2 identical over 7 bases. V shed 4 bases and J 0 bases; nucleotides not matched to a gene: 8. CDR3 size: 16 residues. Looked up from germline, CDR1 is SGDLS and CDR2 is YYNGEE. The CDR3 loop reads CASSPRLASSTDTQYF. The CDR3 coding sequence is TGTGCCAGCAGCCCTCGACTAGCTTCTAGCACAGATACGCAGTATTTT.

The CDR3 sequence: CASSPYIGVKNIQYF. The CDR3 nucleotides read TGTGCCAGCTCACCATATATCGGGGTCAAAAACATTCAGTACTTC. The chain is built from TRBV18 and TRBJ2-4; tentative D call: TRBD2 (5 bases). The germline CDR1 and CDR2 sequences are KGHSH and LQKENI. V lost 2 bases and J 3 bases, leaving 11 bases between the germline ends. CDR3 size: 15 residues.

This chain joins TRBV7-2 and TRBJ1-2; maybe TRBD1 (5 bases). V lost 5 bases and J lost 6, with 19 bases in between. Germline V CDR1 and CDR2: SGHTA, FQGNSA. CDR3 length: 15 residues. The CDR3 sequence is CASSPWGDSWDGYTF. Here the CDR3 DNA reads TGTGCCAGCAGCCCCTGGGGGGACTCATGGGATGGCTACACCTTC.

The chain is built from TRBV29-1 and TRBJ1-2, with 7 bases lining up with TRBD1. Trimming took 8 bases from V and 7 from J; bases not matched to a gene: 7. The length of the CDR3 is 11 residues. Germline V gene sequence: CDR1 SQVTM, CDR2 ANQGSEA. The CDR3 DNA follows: TGCAGCTCTGACAGGGAGGCTGGCTACACCTTC. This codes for CSSDREAGYTF.

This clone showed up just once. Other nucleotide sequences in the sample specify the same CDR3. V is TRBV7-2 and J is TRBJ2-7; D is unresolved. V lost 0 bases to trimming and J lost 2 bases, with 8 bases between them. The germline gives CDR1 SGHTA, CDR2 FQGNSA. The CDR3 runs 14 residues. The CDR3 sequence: CASSLAGQTYEQYF. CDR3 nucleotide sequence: TGTGCCAGCAGCTTAGCTGGGCAAACCTACGAGCAGTACTTC.

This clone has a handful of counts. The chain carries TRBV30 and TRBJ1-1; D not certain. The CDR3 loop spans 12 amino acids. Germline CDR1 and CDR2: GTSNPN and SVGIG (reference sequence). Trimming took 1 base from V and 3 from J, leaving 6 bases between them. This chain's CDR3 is CAWSGEYTEAFF. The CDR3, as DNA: TGTGCCTGGAGTGGAGAGTACACTGAAGCTTTCTTT.

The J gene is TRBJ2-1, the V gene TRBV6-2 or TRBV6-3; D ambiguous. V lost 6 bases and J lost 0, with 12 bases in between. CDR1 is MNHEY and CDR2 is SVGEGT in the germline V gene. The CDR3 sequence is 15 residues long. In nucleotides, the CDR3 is TGTGCCAGCAGCCCTCAAGGGTCCTCCTACAATGAGCAGTTCTTC. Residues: CASSPQGSSYNEQFF.

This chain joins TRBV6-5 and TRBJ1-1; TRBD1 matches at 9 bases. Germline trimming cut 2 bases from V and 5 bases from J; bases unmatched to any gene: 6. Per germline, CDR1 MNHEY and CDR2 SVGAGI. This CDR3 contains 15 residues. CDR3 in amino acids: CASSYLRQGDTEAFF. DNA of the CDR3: TGTGCCAGCAGTTACCTTAGACAGGGGGATACTGAAGCTTTCTTT.

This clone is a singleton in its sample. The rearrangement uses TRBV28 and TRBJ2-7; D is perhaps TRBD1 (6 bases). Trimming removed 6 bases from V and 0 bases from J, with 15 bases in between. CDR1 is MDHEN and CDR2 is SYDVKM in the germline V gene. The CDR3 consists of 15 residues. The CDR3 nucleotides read TGTGCCAGCAGCACTCGTCGGGACACCTCCTACGAGCAGTACTTC. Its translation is CASSTRRDTSYEQYF. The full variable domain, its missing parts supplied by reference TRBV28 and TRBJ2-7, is DVKVTQSSRYLVKRTGEKVFLECVQDMDHENMFWYRQDPGLGLRLIYFSYDVKMKEKGDIPEGYSVSREKKERFSLILESASTNQTSMYLCASSTRRDTSYEQYFGPGTRLTVT.

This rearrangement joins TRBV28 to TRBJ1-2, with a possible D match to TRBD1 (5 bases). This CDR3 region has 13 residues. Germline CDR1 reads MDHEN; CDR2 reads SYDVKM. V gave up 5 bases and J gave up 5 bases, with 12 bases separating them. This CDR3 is CASSLPGRYGYTF. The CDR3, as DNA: TGTGCCAGCAGTCTACCGGGACGGTATGGCTACACCTTC.

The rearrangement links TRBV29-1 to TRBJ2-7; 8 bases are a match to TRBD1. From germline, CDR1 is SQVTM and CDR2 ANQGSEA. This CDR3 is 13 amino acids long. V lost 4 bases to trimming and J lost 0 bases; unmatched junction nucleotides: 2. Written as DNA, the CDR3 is TGCAGCGTTGCGGACAGGGCCTCCTACGAGCAGTACTTC. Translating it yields CSVADRASYEQYF.

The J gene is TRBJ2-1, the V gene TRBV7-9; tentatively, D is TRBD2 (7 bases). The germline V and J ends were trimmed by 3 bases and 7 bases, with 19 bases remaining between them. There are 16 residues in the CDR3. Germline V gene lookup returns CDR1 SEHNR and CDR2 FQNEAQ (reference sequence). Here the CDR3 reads CASSFNHGGGDNEQFF. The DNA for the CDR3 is TGTGCCAGCAGCTTTAACCACGGAGGGGGGGATAATGAGCAGTTCTTC. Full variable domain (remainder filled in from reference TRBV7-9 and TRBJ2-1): DTGVSQNPRHKITKRGQNVTFRCDPISEHNRLYWYRQTLGQGPEFLTYFQNEAQLEKSRLLSDRFSAERPKGSFSTLEIQRTEQGDSAMYLCASSFNHGGGDNEQFFGPGTRLTVL.

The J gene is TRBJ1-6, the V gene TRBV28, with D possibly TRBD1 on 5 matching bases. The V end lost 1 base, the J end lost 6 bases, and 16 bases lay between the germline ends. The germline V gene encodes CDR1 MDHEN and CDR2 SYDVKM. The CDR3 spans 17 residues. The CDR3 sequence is CASSLFQGSSGNSPLHF. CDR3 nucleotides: TGTGCCAGCAGTTTATTTCAGGGTAGTTCGGGTAATTCACCCCTCCACTTT.

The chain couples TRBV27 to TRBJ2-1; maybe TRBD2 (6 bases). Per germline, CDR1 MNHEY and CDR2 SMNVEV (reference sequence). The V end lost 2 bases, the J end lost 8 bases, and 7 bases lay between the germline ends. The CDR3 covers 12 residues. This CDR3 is CASSLGGYEQFF. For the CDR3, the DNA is TGTGCCAGCAGTTTAGGAGGGTATGAGCAGTTCTTC.

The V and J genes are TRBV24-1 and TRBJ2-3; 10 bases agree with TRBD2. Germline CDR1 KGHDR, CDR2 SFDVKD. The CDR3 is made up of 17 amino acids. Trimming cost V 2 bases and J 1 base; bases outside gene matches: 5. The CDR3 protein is CATSDSILAGGTDTQYF. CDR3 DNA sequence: TGTGCCACCAGTGATTCCATCCTAGCGGGGGGCACAGATACGCAGTATTTT.

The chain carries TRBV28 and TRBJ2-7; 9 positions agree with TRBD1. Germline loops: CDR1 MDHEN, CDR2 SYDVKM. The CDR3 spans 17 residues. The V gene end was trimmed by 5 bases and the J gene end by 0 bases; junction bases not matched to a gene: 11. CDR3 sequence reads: CASSLPGQGPSSYEQYF. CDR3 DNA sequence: TGTGCCAGCAGTCTGCCGGGACAGGGCCCCAGCTCCTACGAGCAGTACTTC.

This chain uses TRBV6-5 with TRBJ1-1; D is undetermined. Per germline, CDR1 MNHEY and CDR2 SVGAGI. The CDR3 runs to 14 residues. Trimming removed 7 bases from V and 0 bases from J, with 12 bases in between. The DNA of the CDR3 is TGTGCCAGCACGGTCGGACGGCTGAACACTGAAGCTTTCTTT. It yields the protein CASTVGRLNTEAFF.

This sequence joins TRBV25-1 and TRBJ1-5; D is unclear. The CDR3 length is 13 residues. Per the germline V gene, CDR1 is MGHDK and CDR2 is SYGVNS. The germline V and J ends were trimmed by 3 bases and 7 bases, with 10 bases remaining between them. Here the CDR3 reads CASSDTVGQPQHF. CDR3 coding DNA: TGTGCCAGCAGTGATACCGTTGGACAGCCCCAGCATTTT.

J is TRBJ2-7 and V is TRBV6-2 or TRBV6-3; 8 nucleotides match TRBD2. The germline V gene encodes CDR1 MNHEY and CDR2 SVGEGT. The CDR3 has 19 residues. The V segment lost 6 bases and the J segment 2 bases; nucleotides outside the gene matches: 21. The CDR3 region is CASRYTRISTSESAYEQYF. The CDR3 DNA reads TGTGCCAGCAGGTACACCCGAATATCGACTAGCGAATCAGCCTACGAGCAGTACTTC.

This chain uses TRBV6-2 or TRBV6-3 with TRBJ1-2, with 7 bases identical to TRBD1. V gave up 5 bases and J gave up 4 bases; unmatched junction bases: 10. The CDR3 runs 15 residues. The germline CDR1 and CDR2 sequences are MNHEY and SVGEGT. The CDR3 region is CASSPRGQFSYGYTF. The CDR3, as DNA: TGTGCCAGCAGTCCCAGGGGACAGTTCAGCTATGGCTACACCTTC.